The T cell receptor (beta chain) described here comes from a study of long-term antiretroviral therapy in people with HIV. Assay version v3.0 of immunoSEQ was used, and it was run at survey level. Libraries were prepared by immunoSEQ multiplex PCR; TCRdb keeps only in-frame clonotypes and omits some of them. The table lists approximately 21,000 clones, approximately 90% of them singletons, with roughly 9.8% in the top ten. CDR1 MNHEY and CDR2 SVGAGI come from the germline V gene. The J segment lost 7 bases and the V segment lost 0 bases, leaving 4 bases of the junction unmatched. This CDR3 is built from 15 residues.

This sample comprised unsorted PBMCs, obtained approximately 4.4 years before starting antiretroviral therapy. J is TRBJ2-7 and V is TRBV6-5; TRBD1 aligns across 12 bases. The source of this sequence is a woman in her twenties or thirties with HIV. The CDR3 reads CASSYSWDRGREQYF. In DNA form, the CDR3 reads TGTGCCAGCAGTTACTCCTGGGACAGGGGGCGGGAGCAGTACTTC.